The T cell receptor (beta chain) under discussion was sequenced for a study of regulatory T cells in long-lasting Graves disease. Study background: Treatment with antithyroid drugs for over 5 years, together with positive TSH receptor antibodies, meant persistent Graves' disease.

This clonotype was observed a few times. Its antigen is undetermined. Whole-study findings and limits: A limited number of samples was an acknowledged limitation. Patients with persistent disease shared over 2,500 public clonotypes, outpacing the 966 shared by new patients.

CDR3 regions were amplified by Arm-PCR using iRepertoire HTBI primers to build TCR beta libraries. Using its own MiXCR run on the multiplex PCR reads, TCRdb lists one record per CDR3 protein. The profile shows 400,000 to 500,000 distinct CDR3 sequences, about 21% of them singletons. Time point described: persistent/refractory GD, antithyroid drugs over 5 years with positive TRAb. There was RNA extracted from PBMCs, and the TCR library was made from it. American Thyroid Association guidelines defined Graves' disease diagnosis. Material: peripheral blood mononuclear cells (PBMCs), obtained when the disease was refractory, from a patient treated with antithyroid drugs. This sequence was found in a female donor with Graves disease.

The CDR3 DNA is TGTGCCAGCAGCTTAATGGGACAGAGCAATCAGCCCCAGCATTTT. Amino acids: CASSLMGQSNQPQHF. V is TRBV7-2 and J is TRBJ1-5; 7 bases fit TRBD1. With V trimmed by 2 bases and J by 1 base, 2 bases remained unmatched. The CDR3 loop spans 15 amino acids. The germline V gene encodes CDR1 SGHTA and CDR2 FQGNSA.